This T cell receptor (beta chain) derives from a study of T-cell reconstitution after alpha-beta-depleted transplantation in children. Findings of the study overall: T-cell counts and diversity at one year post-transplant came mainly from newly produced T cells. It was surviving recipient T cells and thymic progenitors that gave some patients high TCRbeta diversity at day 60. At around two months after transplant, the alpha-beta T cells were reportedly derived from several hundred expanded clones that came from non-depleted graft cells.

This clonotype has at least ten counts. What it recognizes is unknown. Germline-derived CDR1 and CDR2 are MDHEN and SYDVKM. This CDR3 spans 14 amino acids. The germline V and J ends were trimmed by 2 bases and 4 bases, with 9 bases remaining between them. TCRbeta library construction was performed incorporating unique molecular identifiers. Each CDR3 protein gets one entry after TCRdb re-called the PCR reads with MiXCR. The sample yields some 150,000 distinct CDR3 sequences, 7.5% to 9% seen once. The sample here was PBMCs, mostly from graft donor cells, taken 180 days after TCRalphabeta/CD19-depleted stem cell transplant. The genes are TRBV28 and TRBJ2-1; D possibly matches TRBD1 or TRBD2 (5 bases each). The receptor comes from a female patient younger than 10 who had a stem cell transplant for congenital amegakaryocytic thrombocytopenia, so the T cells may come from the graft donor. The CDR3 here is CASSLVGVYNEQFF. CDR3 bases: TGTGCCAGCAGTTTAGTGGGGGTTTACAATGAGCAGTTCTTC.